This entry concerns a single TCR beta chain. There are a few counts of this clone. Its recognized antigen is unknown. Per-base quality was not reported, and no clone a single base away is much larger than it. From cysteine to phenylalanine, the CDR3 is 14 amino acids long. The read is trimmed to its CDR3 DNA, 42 bases read in frame from base 1. For this chain, trimming is 3 bases at the V end and 2 bases at the J end, and the number of junction bases without a gene match is 2. From a lookup of the germline V gene, CDR1 and CDR2 are SGHRS and YFSETQ. The data belong to a study of cytomegalovirus exposure and HLA in healthy donors (dated by TCRdb to between 2016 and 2019). Study-level background: An earlier analysis of about 530 of the donors reported around 280 Gb of sequence data and 100 million to 120 million unique TCR beta sequences obtained from some 200 million T cells. Approximately 310 gigabases of sequencing data and tens of millions of unique TCR sequences were included in an early release covering about 600 HLA-typed donors. Of the approximately 400 genotyped donors, approximately 80% were placed in the genetic ancestry cluster associated with self-reported Caucasian donors. The study was designed to test whether signatures of past pathogen exposure could be identified by cataloging public T cell receptors. The study used immunosequencing to profile the T cell repertoires of approximately 630 subjects and linked those repertoires to cytomegalovirus serostatus. In addition to the first cohort of around 670 subjects, a separate validation cohort of 130 or so different subjects was used. High-throughput TCR immunosequencing, statistical association of individual TCRs with disease status, and machine learning were combined to predict cytomegalovirus infection status. A later analysis re-analyzed previously published TCR beta repertoires from roughly 690 donors and added high-resolution HLA genotyping to study TCR occurrence patterns. In the later analysis, no new phenotypic data were used to find candidate immune exposures; instead, reliance was placed on TCR beta sequences and their occurrence across donors. An earlier analysis of several hundred of the donors applied high-throughput TCR beta sequencing to assess whether each TCR beta V gene segment acted as functional or pseudogenic. Donor age, sex, ethnicity and CMV serostatus were compiled alongside the repertoire data. In a later genetic analysis, genome-wide SNP genotypes for about three fifths of the roughly 670 donors were used, and that subset was treated as a discovery cohort. Every discovery cohort repertoire had been produced on one sequencing platform. HLA typing covered class I and class II loci at four-digit resolution. Typing coverage varied by locus: about 620-630 donors for A, B, C, DRB1 and DQB1; approximately 500 for DQA1; 600 to 610 for DPA1; roughly 450 for DPB1. Because of strong linkage in the cohort, a few DR-DQ haplotypes were treated as single units for association and clustering. Across approximately 420 genotyped donors of the cohort, an average of about 240,000 unique TCR beta nucleotide sequences per donor were sequenced, and 15% to 20% of those sequences were non-productive.

Library creation used the immunoSEQ multiplex PCR assay. For the multiplex PCR, a mixture combining 60 forward primers for TCR Vbeta segments and 13 reverse primers for TCR Jbeta segments was used. A multiplex PCR assay on genomic DNA amplified the CDR3 region of rearranged TCR beta genes. The Illumina HiSeq System was used to sequence the amplified TCR beta libraries as 87-base-pair reads. As for the authors' bioinformatics: In a later analysis, tens of millions of unique TCR beta chains were counted across the approximately 640 repertoires, and around 10 million of these chains were shared by at least two donors. A nearest-neighbor algorithm error-corrected the raw reads and collapsed the reads into unique sequences, merging closely related sequences to remove PCR and sequencing errors. Alignment of CDR3 sequences to IMGT reference sequences was used to assign V, D and J gene segments. For a sequence to be retained, a match of at least six nucleotides to both a V gene segment and a J gene segment was required. A rearrangement was called productive if the CDR3 had no stop codons and remained in frame with V and J, and every other rearrangement was called non-productive. Following IMGT convention, CDR3 was defined as the stretch from the second conserved V-encoded cysteine up to the conserved J-encoded phenylalanine. In an earlier analysis of around 540 of the donors, sequences lacking an unambiguous match to a single V gene segment were excluded. In an earlier analysis of several hundred of the donors, a V segment was called functional when productive rearrangements were above 56.7%, and segregating when the standard deviation between donors exceeded 5%. A statistical classification framework was built to diagnose cytomegalovirus status from the catalog of TCR beta chain sequences. V and J gene assignment, in a later analysis, came from comparing TCR nucleotide sequences with IMGT/GENE-DB human TR gene sequences. In a later analysis, CDR3 sequences and most-parsimonious VDJ recombination scenarios were assigned using the TCRdist pipeline. In a later analysis, each TCR beta chain was defined by its CDR3 amino acid sequence together with its V-gene family, and reads without a unique V-gene family were excluded. To address suspected cross-contamination and a sequencing artifact, a later analysis removed 592 highly shared, low-generation-probability nucleotide sequences. In a later analysis, a clonal expansion index for each public chain was calculated from normalized within-repertoire ranks of inferred template counts. A later analysis computed generation probabilities with a VDJ recombination model fitted to out-of-frame rearrangements, and checked the results against IGoR. A later analysis scored TCR-TCR, TCR-HLA and TCR-CMV co-occurrence with hypergeometric tests, applying a repertoire-size bias correction to TCR pairs. To estimate false discovery rates, a later analysis permuted the HLA or CMV assignments 20 times. In a later analysis, co-occurring TCRs were grouped using DBSCAN, and TCRdist sequence similarity was added for clustering within HLA-allele-positive subsets. Repertoires with fewer than 30,000 or more than 120,000 public chains, plus five repertoires with anomalous nucleotide sharing, were excluded from co-occurrence clustering. TCRdb re-hosts the immuneACCESS table, in-frame sequences only. Its copies lack some clones; in the studies checked, an unresolved V gene accounts for under half of them, and the cause for the rest is not known. V and J calls plus clone size are reproduced from that table; the DNA served to infer D and trimming. In this sample the table shows about 150,000 clones, 65% to 80% of which occur a single time. The ten largest make up 2.8% of the sample.

The cohort was made up of roughly 670 healthy bone marrow donors. At the time of sampling, every cohort member was nominally healthy, though immune exposures that went unrecorded were likely present. The donor was CMV seronegative and belonged to the group of around 350 seronegative cohort members. Every donor gave a peripheral blood sample, and the peripheral blood mononuclear cells from that sample were used for TCR beta sequencing. The Qiagen DNeasy Blood Extraction Kit was used to extract genomic DNA from the blood cell samples. What the authors observed across the whole study: In a later analysis, TCR association rates were found to vary across HLA loci, with the most associated TCRs seen for DRB1 alleles and the fewest for HLA-C alleles. Some IMGT-functional V segments, including TRBV6-2 and TRBV6-3, could not be told apart with the 87-base-pair reads, so those segments were excluded. A further reported finding was that TCR beta sequences accurately predicted the HLA-A and HLA-B alleles for most subjects in the first cohort. CMV serostatus was the only immune exposure information available for the cohort. Because some donors lacked HLA typing at each locus, the association tests relied only on the typed subset. The presence/absence analyses assumed that sequencing depth was roughly uniform across donors, and that assumption may not be true. The authors suggested that the approach could potentially be generalized to other disease states and immunological phenotypes. The study listed approximately 150 TCR beta chains as associated with cytomegalovirus. Cytomegalovirus status was reported to be diagnosed by the classifier with high specificity and sensitivity in both the original and validation cohorts. A later genetic analysis reported fewer N-insertions in productive TCRs among donors in an Asian-associated ancestry cluster than the approximately 700-donor mean. A later analysis found that most CMV-associated TCR beta chains appeared HLA-restricted, with HLA associations seemingly driven largely by CMV exposure. In an earlier analysis of approximately 600 of the donors, most TCR beta V segments were observed in productive rearrangements about 90% or about 30% of the time, broadly matching IMGT annotations. Most TCR sequences were observed very rarely across donors, whereas some public TCRs were present in many individuals. In a later genetic analysis, a missense DCLRE1C variant was associated with V-gene and J-gene trimming of TCR beta chains, and the association was replicated in an independent cohort. Assigning TCR associations to individual alleles was difficult when HLA alleles, especially DR and DQ, strongly co-occurred. Correlated functional status among segregating V segments might be attributable to linkage disequilibrium, but an unknown experimental factor could not be ruled out. A few of the identified cytomegalovirus-associated TCR beta chains were confirmed in vitro to be specific for cytomegalovirus antigens. Because counts were too low, around 17 rarely observed V segments, including chromosome 9 orphons, were left out of the earlier analysis of some 640 of the donors. In a later analysis, several top co-occurrence clusters were reported to appear linked to parvovirus B19, influenza, CMV and Epstein-Barr virus. Only TCR beta chains were sequenced in this cohort, and the absence of alpha or paired-chain data limited detectable features. The sequencing pipeline was judged likely to have produced a cluster of highly shared sequence variants as a technical artifact. In a later analysis, around 17,000 TCR beta sequences were associated with specific HLA alleles at a false discovery rate of 0.05. Compared with equally common non-associated chains, HLA-associated TCR beta chains in a later analysis were more clonally expanded and had lower generation probabilities.

This sequence originates from a man between 18 and 35 years old in good health and CMV-seronegative. The chain was built from TRBV5-1 and TRBJ1-1; 9 central nucleotides agree with TRBD1. What was sequenced was PBMCs. This receptor has the CDR3 CASSSTGGNTEAFF. The DNA sequence follows: TGCGCCAGCAGCTCGACAGGGGGAAACACTGAAGCTTTCTTT.